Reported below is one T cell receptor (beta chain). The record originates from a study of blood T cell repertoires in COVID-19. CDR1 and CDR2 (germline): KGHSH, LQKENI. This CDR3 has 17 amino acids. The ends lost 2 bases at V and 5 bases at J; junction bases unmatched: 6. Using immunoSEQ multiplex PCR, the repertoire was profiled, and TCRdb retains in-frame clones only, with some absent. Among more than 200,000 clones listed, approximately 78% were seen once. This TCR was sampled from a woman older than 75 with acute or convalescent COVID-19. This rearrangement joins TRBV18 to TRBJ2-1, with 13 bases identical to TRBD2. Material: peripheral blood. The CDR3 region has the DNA TGTGCCAGCTCACCAAGGGGACTAGCGGGACTTAACAATGAGCAGTTCTTC. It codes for CASSPRGLAGLNNEQFF.